The present T cell receptor (beta chain) was sequenced within a study of blood T cell repertoires in COVID-19 (TCRdb year 2020). General notes on the study: Collaborator samples came from the United States, Italy and Spain and covered acute and convalescent phases of COVID-19. The material from the prospective study consisted of cDNA or gDNA derived from T cells, B-cell-depleted T cells, or PBMCs. Deeply sampled blood TCRbeta repertoires from subjects exposed to, actively infected with, or recovered from COVID-19 were included in the dataset. The repertoires were released in a freely available public database intended as a resource for research on the immune response to SARS-CoV-2. Samples were obtained from the ongoing ImmuneRACE study (first 160 participants) and from some 1,300 subjects provided by 6 global collaborators. Sample metadata almost always included a de-identified subject ID, COVID-19 status, age in years and sex. Where available, HLA class I and class II types were obtained from metadata supplied by the sample provider rather than from assay-based typing.

The immunoSEQ Assay, a bias-controlled multiplex PCR, was used to amplify TCRbeta CDR3 regions from genomic DNA. The published analysis was carried out like this. Within the assay, amplification of reference gene primers was used to estimate how many nucleated cells each sample contained. To quantify the absolute abundance of each unique TCRbeta CDR3 rearrangement, sequence reads were collapsed and filtered. For each sample, productive Simpson clonality was calculated as the square root of Simpson's diversity index over productive rearrangements. What TCRdb holds here is the immuneACCESS table cut down to in-frame rearrangements. Part of the clones is not present; checked against another copy, under half of the missing clones reflect an unresolved V gene, and the others are unexplained. The DNA gave D and trimming, while V, J and clone size come from that table. The sample table contains approximately 90,000 clones; only one count was recorded for roughly 82% of them. The top ten hold around 25% of the sample.

From cysteine to phenylalanine, the CDR3 is 15 amino acids long. Kept here is only the CDR3 DNA, which spans 45 bases and is read in frame from base 1. At the junction V is shortened by 1 base and J by 7 bases; bases outside the gene matches: 7. The germline V gene (reference sequence) gives CDR1 as LNHDA and CDR2 as SQIVND. This clone has a single count. Its target antigen remains unknown. No much larger clonotype is one base removed from it; base qualities were not supplied. Each collaborating institution followed its own protocols to collect whole blood in K2EDTA tubes. For TCRbeta analysis, collaborator samples were shipped as frozen whole blood, as isolated PBMCs, or as DNA extracted from either sample type. Findings and caveats that apply to the study as a whole: How much clinical and demographic metadata was included differed by source and by participant, and the metadata was provided uncurated.

The receptor was isolated from a man between 60 and 75 years old with acute or convalescent COVID-19. The chain was built from TRBV19 and TRBJ1-5, with 7 bases matching TRBD1. The sample was peripheral blood. CDR3 protein: CASSIGTGELQPQHF. The nucleotides are TGTGCCAGTAGTATAGGTACAGGGGAGTTGCAGCCCCAGCATTTT.